Listed here is a single TCR beta chain. Its antigen is undetermined. The data derive from a study of shared clonotypes between healthy human individuals. The protocol was immunoSEQ multiplex PCR, while the TCRdb copy is restricted to in-frame clones and leaves out a portion. The sample lists 700,000 or so clones; less than 80% were seen once. Study-level points and caveats: Generation of non-shared clonotypes was less probable than generation of clonotypes shared by all four donors.

There were only Caucasian adults among the donors, and all lived in Nashville, Tennessee. Sequencing input: memory CD4+ T cells sorted from blood. The sample's subset: CD45RA-negative fraction. This TCR came from a woman under 40 in good health.

The CDR3 is CASSLAAGRRNEQFF. CDR3 DNA sequence: TGTGCCAGCAGTTTAGCGGCAGGGCGAAGGAATGAGCAGTTCTTC. This chain links TRBV27 with TRBJ2-1; weak D call: TRBD1 (5 bases). The V end lost 2 bases, the J end lost 7 bases, and 15 bases lay between the germline ends. Germline V gene data show CDR1 as MNHEY and CDR2 as SMNVEV (reference sequence). This CDR3 region has 15 residues.